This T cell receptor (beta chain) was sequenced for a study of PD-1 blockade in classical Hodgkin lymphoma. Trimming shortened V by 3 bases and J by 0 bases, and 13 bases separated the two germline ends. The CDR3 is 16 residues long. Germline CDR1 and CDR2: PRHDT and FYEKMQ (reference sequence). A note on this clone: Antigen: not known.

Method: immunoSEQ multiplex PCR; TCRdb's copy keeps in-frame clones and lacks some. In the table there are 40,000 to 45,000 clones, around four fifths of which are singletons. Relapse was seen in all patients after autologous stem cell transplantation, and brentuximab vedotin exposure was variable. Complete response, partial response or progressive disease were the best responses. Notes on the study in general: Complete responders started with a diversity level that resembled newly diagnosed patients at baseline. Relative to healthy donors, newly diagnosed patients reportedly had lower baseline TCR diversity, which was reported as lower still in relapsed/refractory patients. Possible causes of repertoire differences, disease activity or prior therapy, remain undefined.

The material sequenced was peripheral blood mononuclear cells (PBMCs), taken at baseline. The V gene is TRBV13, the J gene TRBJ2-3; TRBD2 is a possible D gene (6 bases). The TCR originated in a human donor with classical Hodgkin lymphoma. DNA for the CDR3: TGTGCCAGCAGCTTGAAACGGGGGAGAAGCACAGATACGCAGTATTTT. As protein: CASSLKRGRSTDTQYF. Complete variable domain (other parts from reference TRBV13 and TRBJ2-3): AAGVIQSPRHLIKEKRETATLKCYPIPRHDTVYWYQQGPGQDPQFLISFYEKMQSDKGSIPDRFSAQQFSDYHSELNMSSLELGDSALYFCASSLKRGRSTDTQYFGPGTRLTVL.